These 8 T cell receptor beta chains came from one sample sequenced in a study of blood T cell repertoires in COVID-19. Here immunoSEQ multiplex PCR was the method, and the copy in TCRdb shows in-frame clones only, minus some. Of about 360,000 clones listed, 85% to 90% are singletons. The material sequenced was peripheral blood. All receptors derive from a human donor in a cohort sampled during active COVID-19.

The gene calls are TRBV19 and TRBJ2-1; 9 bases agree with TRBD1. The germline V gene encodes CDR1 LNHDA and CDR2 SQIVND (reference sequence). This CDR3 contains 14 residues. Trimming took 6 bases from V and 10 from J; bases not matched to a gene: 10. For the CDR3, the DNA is TGTGCCAGTAGCCCTATGCGGACAGGGGACGAGCAGTTCTTC. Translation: CASSPMRTGDEQFF.

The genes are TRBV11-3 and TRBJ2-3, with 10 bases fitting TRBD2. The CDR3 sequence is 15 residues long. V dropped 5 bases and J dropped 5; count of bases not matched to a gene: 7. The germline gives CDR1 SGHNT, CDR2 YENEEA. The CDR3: CASSPTGTSEDTQYF. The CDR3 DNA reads TGTGCCAGCAGCCCCACCGGGACTAGCGAAGATACGCAGTATTTT.

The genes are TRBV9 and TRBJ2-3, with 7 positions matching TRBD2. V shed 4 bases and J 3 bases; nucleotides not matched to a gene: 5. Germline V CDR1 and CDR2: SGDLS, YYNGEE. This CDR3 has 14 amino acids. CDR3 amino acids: CASSIGLETDTQYF. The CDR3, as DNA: TGTGCCAGCAGCATCGGACTAGAAACAGATACGCAGTATTTT.

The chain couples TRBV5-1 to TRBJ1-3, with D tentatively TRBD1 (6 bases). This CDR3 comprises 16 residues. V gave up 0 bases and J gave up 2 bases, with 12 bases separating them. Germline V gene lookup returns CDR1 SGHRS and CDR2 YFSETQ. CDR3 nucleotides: TGCGCCAGCAGCTTGGCTCCCCAGGGGACTGGAAACACCATATATTTT. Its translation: CASSLAPQGTGNTIYF.

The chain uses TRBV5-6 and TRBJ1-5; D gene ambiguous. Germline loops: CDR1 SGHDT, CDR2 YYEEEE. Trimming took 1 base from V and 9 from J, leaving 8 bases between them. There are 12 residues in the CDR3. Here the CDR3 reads CASSLSRGPQHF. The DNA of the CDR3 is TGTGCCAGCAGCTTGTCCCGGGGGCCCCAGCATTTT.

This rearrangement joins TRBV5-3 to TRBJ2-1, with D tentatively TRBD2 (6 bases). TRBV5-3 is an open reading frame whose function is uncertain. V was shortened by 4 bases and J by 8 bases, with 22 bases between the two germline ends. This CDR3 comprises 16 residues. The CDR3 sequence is CARSLPTSRDIDEQFF. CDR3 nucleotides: TGTGCCAGAAGCCTCCCGACTAGTCGGGATATTGATGAGCAGTTCTTC.

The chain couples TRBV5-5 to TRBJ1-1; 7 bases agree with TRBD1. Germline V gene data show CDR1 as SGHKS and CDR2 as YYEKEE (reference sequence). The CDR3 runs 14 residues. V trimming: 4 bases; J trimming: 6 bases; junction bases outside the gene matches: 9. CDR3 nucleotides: TGTGCCAGCAGCCTACACCAGGGACAGTCTGAAGCTTTCTTT. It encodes CASSLHQGQSEAFF. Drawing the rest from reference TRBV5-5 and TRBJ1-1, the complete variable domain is DAGVTQSPTHLIKTRGQQVTLRCSPISGHKSVSWYQQVLGQGPQFIFQYYEKEERGRGNFPDRFSARQFPNYSSELNVNALLLGDSALYLCASSLHQGQSEAFFGQGTRLTVV.

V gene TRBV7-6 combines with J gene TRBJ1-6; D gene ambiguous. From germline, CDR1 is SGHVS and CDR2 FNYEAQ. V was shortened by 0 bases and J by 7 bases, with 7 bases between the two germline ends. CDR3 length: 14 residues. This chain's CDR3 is CASSLAVENSPLHF. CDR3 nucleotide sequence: TGTGCCAGCAGCTTAGCAGTTGAGAATTCACCCCTCCACTTT.